This T cell receptor beta chain was sequenced during a study of blood T cell repertoires in COVID-19. Background on the study: Samples came from the United States, Italy and Spain, spanning acute and convalescent COVID-19. In each case, the material was cDNA or gDNA derived from T cells, B-cell-depleted T cells, or PBMCs.

V gave up 5 bases and J gave up 2 bases, with 12 bases separating them. The germline gives CDR1 MNHEY, CDR2 SVGAGI. The CDR3 runs 14 residues. Grouping used clinical history reported by participants in a survey and questionnaire. Only in-frame clones appear in the TCRdb table, and some are missing; sequencing was by immunoSEQ multiplex PCR. This table holds 250,000 or so clones, 91% found once. This TCR came from a human donor in a cohort exposed to, infected with or recovered from COVID-19 (not recorded which). The donor label of this sample is uncertain. V usage is TRBV6-5 and J usage is TRBJ1-2; TRBD1 might be the D (5 bases). The sequenced sample consisted of PBMCs or T cells enriched from blood (not recorded which). Here the CDR3 reads CASSRTINNYGYTF. The CDR3 DNA reads as TGTGCCAGCAGTAGGACAATAAACAACTATGGCTACACCTTC.